A selection of T cell receptor beta chains follows, all from one sample in a study of cytomegalovirus exposure and HLA in healthy donors. Clones were read by immunoSEQ multiplex PCR, and TCRdb kept only the in-frame ones, dropping some. The sample has some 71,000 clones, about 73% seen once. Sequencing was done on a sample of PBMCs. The receptors were gathered from a woman aged 50 to 65 in good health and CMV-seropositive. Each CDR3 is given with its conserved first and last residue. A D gene is named only where the DNA matches it firmly. Size tells how often a clone was seen (once, few, many) or the class of an expanded clone, and some rows leave it out.

TRBD2	-	TRBJ2-3	TRBV6-5	TGTGCCAGCAGTTACTCGGCGGCGGGGGGTATCGATACGCAGTATTTT	CASSYSAAGGIDTQYF
-	-	TRBJ2-2	TRBV7-6	TGTGCCAGCAGCTTAGTTCGGGCCGGGGAGCTGTTTTTT	CASSLVRAGELFF
-	-	TRBJ2-7	TRBV14	TGTGCCAGCAGCCAAGCACAGGGCTACGAGCAGTACTTC	CASSQAQGYEQYF
-	-	TRBJ2-2	TRBV5-1	TGCGCCAGCAGCCCGGAACAGGGACTAAACGGGGAGCTGTTTTTT	CASSPEQGLNGELFF
TRBD2	-	TRBJ2-5	TRBV23-1	TGCGCCAGCAGTCCTAGCGGGGAGTGGAGAGAGACCCAGTACTTC	CASSPSGEWRETQYF
-	-	TRBJ2-7	TRBV7-2	TGTGCCAGCAGCTCCGGGACAACAACCTACGAGCAGTACTTC	CASSSGTTTYEQYF
-	-	TRBJ1-5	TRBV30	TGTGCCTGGAGTGGGGACTCCAATCAGCCCCAGCATTTT	CAWSGDSNQPQHF
TRBD1	-	TRBJ1-5	TRBV7-8	TGTGCCAGCAGCGAGACAGGGGGCGTCCAAACTAGCAATCAGCCCCAGCATTTT	CASSETGGVQTSNQPQHF
-	-	TRBJ1-1	TRBV15	TGTGCCACCAGCAGAGATTCAGGGGCGGGGGCGAGTAGAGCTTTCTTT	CATSRDSGAGASRAFF
-	-	TRBJ2-3	TRBV30	TGTGCCTGGATTACAGGTTACACAGATACGCAGTATTTT	CAWITGYTDTQYF
TRBD1	-	TRBJ1-2	TRBV7-2	TGTGCCAGCAGCTCGACAGGGGCCTCTAACTATGGCTACACCTTC	CASSSTGASNYGYTF
-	-	TRBJ2-2	TRBV5-1	TGCGCCAGCAGCTTGGCGGGGGCGAACACCGGGGAGCTGTTTTTT	CASSLAGANTGELFF
TRBD1	-	TRBJ1-1	TRBV11-2	TGTGCCAGCAGCTCACAGGGGGACACTGAAGCTTTCTTT	CASSSQGDTEAFF
-	-	TRBJ1-1	TRBV28	TGTGCCACCGAGGGGAACACTGAAGCTTTCTTT	CATEGNTEAFF
-	-	TRBJ2-5	TRBV7-2	TGTGCCAGCAGCTTACGCCCACAGGGAGGGGAGACCCAGTACTTC	CASSLRPQGGETQYF
-	-	TRBJ2-7	TRBV7-2	TGTGCCAGCAGACCTCACATGGGGCCCTACGAGCAGTACTTC	CASRPHMGPYEQYF
-	-	TRBJ2-5	TRBV28	TGTGCCAGCACCAGCGGCCATGAGACCCAGTACTTC	CASTSGHETQYF
-	-	TRBJ2-2	TRBV11-2	TGTGCCAGCAGCTTAGGGGCCGCGCCGAACACCGGGGAGCTGTTTTTT	CASSLGAAPNTGELFF
-	-	TRBJ1-5	TRBV2	TGTGCCAGCAGTGCTACACACGACAGTCCGCCCCAGCATTTT	CASSATHDSPPQHF
-	-	TRBJ2-5	TRBV10-3	TGTGCCATCAGTGAAAGCGCGTTGGTGGAGACCCAGTACTTC	CAISESALVETQYF
-	-	TRBJ2-3	TRBV6-5	TGTGCCAGCATAAGAAAGCGCGGGGCAGATACGCAGTATTTT	CASIRKRGADTQYF
TRBD2	few	TRBJ2-1	TRBV10-1	TGCGCCAGCAGTGAGTCGACTAGCGGGAGCTACAATGAGCAGTTCTTC	CASSESTSGSYNEQFF
TRBD1	-	TRBJ2-7	TRBV27	TGTGCCAGCAGTTTAGAGGGGACAGGGGACGAGCAGTACTTC	CASSLEGTGDEQYF
-	-	TRBJ2-3	TRBV4-3	TGCGCCAGCAGCCAAGATAGACTCACCGTCATTGATACGCAGTATTTT	CASSQDRLTVIDTQYF
TRBD2	-	TRBJ2-3	TRBV29-1	TGCAGCGTTGACGAACTAGCGGGGGGTTATGGTTTCACAGATACGCAGTATTTT	CSVDELAGGYGFTDTQYF
-	-	TRBJ2-1	TRBV6-4	TGTGCCAGCAGTGACTCTACAGGGAGCTCCTACAATGAGCAGTTCTTC	CASSDSTGSSYNEQFF
-	few	TRBJ2-1	TRBV18	TGTGCCAGCTCACCACGCCATATTGACGGGATAAAACCTAACAATGAGCAGTTCTTC	CASSPRHIDGIKPNNEQFF
TRBD2	-	TRBJ2-1	TRBV7-9	TGTGCCAGCAGCGGCAGCGGGGGCCCCTTGGATGAGCAGTTCTTC	CASSGSGGPLDEQFF
TRBD1	-	TRBJ1-4	TRBV2	TGTGCCAGCAAATCCGGGACAGGGGACGAAAAACTGTTTTTT	CASKSGTGDEKLFF
-	-	TRBJ1-1	TRBV5-6	TGTGCCAGCAGCTTTGGGACTCGGGGAGGGGAAACTGAAGCTTTCTTT	CASSFGTRGGETEAFF
TRBD1	-	TRBJ1-1	TRBV25-1	TGTGCCAGCAGTGGGGCCCTCGGGGGGACAGGGACCGGGGAAGCTTTCTTT	CASSGALGGTGTGEAFF
-	-	TRBJ1-1	TRBV7-9	TGTGCCAGCAGCTTCGAGGCTACTGAAGCTTTCTTT	CASSFEATEAFF
-	-	TRBJ1-1	TRBV7-8	TGTGCCAGCAGCTCCAGGGGCATGAACACTGAAGCTTTCTTT	CASSSRGMNTEAFF
-	-	TRBJ2-1	TRBV10-3	TGTGCCATCAGTGGAGGGACTGAAACCTACAATGAGCAGTTCTTC	CAISGGTETYNEQFF
TRBD2	-	TRBJ2-1	TRBV28	TGTGCCAGCAGTTTAGAAGCGGGGGGAATTACACTTTACAATGAGCAGTTCTTC	CASSLEAGGITLYNEQFF
TRBD1	many	TRBJ2-2	TRBV11-3	TGTGCCAGCAGCTTATCACAGGGGGCGCCCGGGGAGCTGTTTTTT	CASSLSQGAPGELFF
TRBD1	-	TRBJ2-5	TRBV19	TGTGCCAGTAGCACAGGGGCGGGCCAAGAGACCCAGTACTTC	CASSTGAGQETQYF
-	-	TRBJ1-2	TRBV27	TGTGCCAGCAGTTTATCCTACGAAGCAGCCCGAGGGGGCTACACCTTC	CASSLSYEAARGGYTF
TRBD1	-	TRBJ1-2	TRBV27	TGTGCCAGCAGACGGACAGGGGGAGAGTATGGCTACACCTTC	CASRRTGGEYGYTF
TRBD1	-	TRBJ2-1	TRBV5-1	TGCGCCAGCAGCGAAGGGGGCCCCTTTGATGAGCAGTTCTTC	CASSEGGPFDEQFF
-	-	TRBJ2-1	TRBV28	TGTGCCAGCAGTGAAACCCATGGACAGCACAATGAGCAGTTCTTC	CASSETHGQHNEQFF
-	-	TRBJ2-5	TRBV7-2	TGTGCCAGCAGCCAGGGACTCAACCGCGCCGCTGAGACCCAGTACTTC	CASSQGLNRAAETQYF
TRBD1	-	TRBJ1-1	TRBV10-3	TGTGCCATCAGTGCTGGGACAGCCGGGGAAGCTTTCTTT	CAISAGTAGEAFF
-	-	TRBJ2-1	TRBV29-1	TGCAGCGTTGGTGGGAGTGGTGAGCAGTTCTTC	CSVGGSGEQFF
-	-	TRBJ1-2	TRBV6-1	TGTGCCAGCAGTGAGCGGACAGATAGTTATGGCTACACCTTC	CASSERTDSYGYTF
TRBD2	-	TRBJ2-1	TRBV29-1	TGCAGCGTAGGGACTAGCGGCGCCAATGAGCAGTTCTTC	CSVGTSGANEQFF
-	-	TRBJ2-1	TRBV11-2	TGTGCCAGCAGCTTTTGGGCTAGCTCATACAATGAGCAGTTCTTC	CASSFWASSYNEQFF
TRBD1	few	TRBJ1-4	TRBV28	TGTGCCAGCAGTCCGACAGGACAGGGGGGGAATGAAAAACTGTTTTTT	CASSPTGQGGNEKLFF
TRBD2	-	TRBJ2-1	TRBV6-5	TGTGCCAGCAGTTACGGGAGGGATGAGCAGTTCTTC	CASSYGRDEQFF
TRBD2	-	TRBJ2-7	TRBV25-1	TGTGCCAGCAGTGGGGGACTAGCCCTCACCGTGGGAGAGCAGTACTTC	CASSGGLALTVGEQYF
-	few	TRBJ1-1	TRBV7-9	TGTGCCAGCAGCTTGATGCAGATGAACACTGAAGCTTTCTTT	CASSLMQMNTEAFF
-	-	TRBJ1-2	TRBV14	TGTGCCAGCAGCCAGAATCAGAACTATGGCTACACCTTC	CASSQNQNYGYTF
TRBD1	once	TRBJ2-7	TRBV5-1	TGCGCCAGCAGCTTGGTGGGACAGGGGCGCGACGAGCAGTACTTC	CASSLVGQGRDEQYF
-	once	TRBJ2-5	TRBV6-5	TGTGCCAGCAGTTACTCGGGGCTGGAGACCCAGTACTTC	CASSYSGLETQYF
-	-	TRBJ2-1	TRBV11-3	TGTGCCAGCAGCTTAGGTATTCACAATGAGCAGTTCTTC	CASSLGIHNEQFF